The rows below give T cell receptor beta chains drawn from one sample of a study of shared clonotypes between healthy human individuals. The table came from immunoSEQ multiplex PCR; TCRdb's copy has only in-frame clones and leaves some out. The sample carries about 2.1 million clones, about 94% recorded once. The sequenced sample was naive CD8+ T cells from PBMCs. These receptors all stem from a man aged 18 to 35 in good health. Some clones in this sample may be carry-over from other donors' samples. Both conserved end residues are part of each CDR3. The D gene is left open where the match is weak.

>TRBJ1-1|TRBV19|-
TGTGCCAGTAGTATCAAGATTATGAACACTGAAGCTTTCTTT
CASSIKIMNTEAFF
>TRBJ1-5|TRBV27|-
TGTGCCAGCAGTCCTGTTGGTCAGCCCCAGCATTTT
CASSPVGQPQHF
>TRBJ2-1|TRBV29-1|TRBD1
TGCAGTCATCGTAGCGGGACAGGGGGTGAGCAGTTCTTC
CSHRSGTGGEQFF
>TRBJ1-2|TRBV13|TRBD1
TGTGCCAGCAGCCGGAGGACAGGGAACTATGGCTACACCTTC
CASSRRTGNYGYTF
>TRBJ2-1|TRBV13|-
TGTGCCAGCAGCTTAGATCTTAGGTGGGACCGCCTCATCAATGAGCAGTTCTTC
CASSLDLRWDRLINEQFF
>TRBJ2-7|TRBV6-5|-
TGTGCCAGCAGCCAGGGCGGCTCCTACGAGCAGTACTTC
CASSQGGSYEQYF
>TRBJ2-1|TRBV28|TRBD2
TGTGCCAGCAGTGCCCAGCGGGAGGTATACAATGAGCAGTTCTTC
CASSAQREVYNEQFF
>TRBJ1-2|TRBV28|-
TGTGCTAGGGCAGAGGACTATGGCTACACCTTC
CARAEDYGYTF
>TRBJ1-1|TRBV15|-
TGTGCCACCAGCAGAGAAGAAACAGGGTACACTGAAGCTTTCTTT
CATSREETGYTEAFF
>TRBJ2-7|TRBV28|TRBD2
TGTGCCAGCAGTTTACGGGCGGGAGGGTCCTACGAGCAGTACTTC
CASSLRAGGSYEQYF
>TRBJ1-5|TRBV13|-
TGTGCCAGCAGCTTAGGGGGCACCGGGGGGCCCCAGCATTTT
CASSLGGTGGPQHF
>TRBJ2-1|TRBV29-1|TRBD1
TGCAGCGTTGGGGGGACAGGACAAACCTACAATGAGCAGTTCTTC
CSVGGTGQTYNEQFF
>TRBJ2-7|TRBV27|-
TGTGCCAGCAGTTCCCGGGGAGTTCCACCGTTTTACGAGCAGTACTTC
CASSSRGVPPFYEQYF
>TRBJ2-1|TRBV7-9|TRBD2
TGTGCCAGCAGCCTACTAGCGGGAAGTTTCAATGAGCAGTTCTTC
CASSLLAGSFNEQFF
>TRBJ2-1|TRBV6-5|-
TGTGCCAGCGGGACCAGCTCCTACAATGAGCAGTTCTTC
CASGTSSYNEQFF
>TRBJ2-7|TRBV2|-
TGTGCCAGCGAGACAGTCTCCTACGAGCAGTACTTC
CASETVSYEQYF
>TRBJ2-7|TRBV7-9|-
TGTGCCAGCAGCCTCCTTTCTTCCCCTAGCGACGAGCAGTACTTC
CASSLLSSPSDEQYF
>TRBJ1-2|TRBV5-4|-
TGTGCCAGCAGCCACAACGGGGCTTATGGCTACACCTTC
CASSHNGAYGYTF
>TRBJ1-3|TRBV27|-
TGTGCCAGCAGCGCGCAGGCCTCTGGAAACACCATATATTTT
CASSAQASGNTIYF
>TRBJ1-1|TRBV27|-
TGTGCCAGCAGTTTATTTCAGAACACTGAAGCTTTCTTT
CASSLFQNTEAFF
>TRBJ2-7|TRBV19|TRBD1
TGTGCCTCGGGACAGGGGGCATTTCCCGGCCGGTTC
CASGQGAFPGRF
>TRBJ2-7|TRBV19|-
TGTGCCAGTAGTATAGATGGCCGCTCCTACGAGCAGTACTTC
CASSIDGRSYEQYF
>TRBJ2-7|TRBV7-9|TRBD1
TGTGCCAGCAGCTTAGGAGGACAGGGGGCGCGAGAGCAGTACTTC
CASSLGGQGAREQYF
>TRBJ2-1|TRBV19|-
TGTGCCAGTAGTATCTCTAGCTCCTACAATGAGCAGTTCTTC
CASSISSSYNEQFF
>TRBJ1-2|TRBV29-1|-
TGCAGCGTTGGTGAGGGGCGCTATGGCTACACCTTC
CSVGEGRYGYTF
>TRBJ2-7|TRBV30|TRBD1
TGTGCCTGGACTTGGACAGGGTCCCTCTACGAGCAGTACTTC
CAWTWTGSLYEQYF